The 5 T cell receptor beta chains below were found in one sample sequenced in a study of OX40 agonist ivuxolimab in advanced cancers. The data were produced by immunoSEQ multiplex PCR, yet TCRdb's version contains in-frame clones alone and is incomplete. This table has about 64,000 clones, almost 85% appearing once. The source was CD4+ or CD8+ T cells sorted from blood, collected in a trial of the OX40 agonist ivuxolimab. Source of these receptors: an adult with an advanced solid tumor such as melanoma, head and neck, liver or kidney cancer.

This rearrangement joins TRBV6-5 to TRBJ2-7; D is undetermined. Looked up from germline, CDR1 is MNHEY and CDR2 is SVGAGI. Trimming stripped 5 bases from V and 6 bases from J, with 8 bases between. CDR3 length: 11 amino acids. For the CDR3, the DNA is TGTGCCAGCAGTCGAACACGCGAGCAGTACTTC. It yields the protein CASSRTREQYF.

The J gene is TRBJ2-7, the V gene TRBV28, with D hard to call. In germline, CDR1 is MDHEN, CDR2 SYDVKM. Trimming left V 6 bases short and J 6 bases short, with 12 bases between. This CDR3 spans 12 amino acids. CDR3 sequence (DNA): TGTGCCAGCAGCTTTAGGGTACGCGAGCAGTACTTC. Protein product: CASSFRVREQYF.

The V gene is TRBV7-3, the J gene TRBJ2-2, with 9 positions matching TRBD1. CDR1 and CDR2 from the germline V gene are SGHTA and FQGTGA. V lost 5 bases and J lost 5; bases outside the gene matches: 6. This CDR3 has 15 amino acids. The CDR3 bases are TGTGCCAGCAGCCAACAGGGGGCGCATACCGGGGAGCTGTTTTTT. As protein: CASSQQGAHTGELFF.

The CDR3 DNA is TGTGCCAGCAGTGAAGACACTGATGGCAATCAGCCCCAGCATTTT. Residues: CASSEDTDGNQPQHF. The gene calls are TRBV2 and TRBJ1-5; D is unresolved. With 1 base removed from V and 2 bases from J, the gap between germline ends came to 9 bases. The CDR3 is 15 residues long. Germline V lookup: CDR1 SNHLY, CDR2 FYNNEI.

V gene TRBV18 combines with J gene TRBJ2-2, with 7 nucleotides matching TRBD1. Germline V gene sequence: CDR1 KGHSH, CDR2 LQKENI. V was clipped by 5 bases and J by 0 bases; unmatched bases: 9. The CDR3 spans 17 residues. CDR3 DNA: TGTGCCAGCTCAGCGACAACCGGGACAGCGAACACCGGGGAGCTGTTTTTT. It specifies CASSATTGTANTGELFF. Full variable domain (outside the CDR3, taken from reference TRBV18 and TRBJ2-2): NAGVMQNPRHLVRRRGQEARLRCSPMKGHSHVYWYRQLPEEGLKFMVYLQKENIIDESGMPKERFSAEFPKEGPSILRIQQVVRGDSAAYFCASSATTGTANTGELFFGEGSRLTVL.